Sequencing of this T cell receptor (beta chain) was carried out in a study of cytomegalovirus exposure and HLA in healthy donors. V shed 1 base and J 4 bases; nucleotides not matched to a gene: 1. CDR3 length equals 15 residues. Germline-derived CDR1 and CDR2 are MRHNA and SNTAGT. The PCR employed 60 Vbeta primers together with 13 Jbeta primers. The data were produced by immunoSEQ multiplex PCR, yet TCRdb's version contains in-frame clones alone and is incomplete. The profile covers 83,000 or so clones, with about 75% appearing a single time and 10% taken by the ten largest. Whole-study findings and limits: For cytomegalovirus status, the classifier reportedly gave diagnoses with high specificity and sensitivity. What TCR beta sequences reportedly achieved was accurate prediction of HLA-A and HLA-B alleles in most subjects. Indistinguishable V segments, including TRBV6-2 and TRBV6-3, were excluded.

On this clone itself: Antigen: not known.

The TCR originated in a man aged 25 to 45 in good health and CMV-seropositive. The rearrangement links TRBV6-4 to TRBJ2-1, with TRBD2 identical over 10 bases. Sequences were obtained from PBMCs. In nucleotides, the CDR3 is TGTGCCAGCAGTGACTTAGCGGGGGGATACAATGAGCAGTTCTTC. It encodes CASSDLAGGYNEQFF.